This T cell receptor beta chain was found in a study of T cell responses to AZD1222 COVID-19 vaccine. Note on this clone: Antigen: not known.

Study outcomes and limitations: No day 14 peak samples; only post-peak repertoires were characterized. The donors showed a predominance of white British ancestry and of females, with possible underestimation of clonal diversity. CD4 TCRs linked to vaccination spanned spike, dominating at 160-218 and 743-854. Regions left unmutated in variants are reportedly the target of nearly half of spike-specific TCRs.

Produced via immunoSEQ multiplex PCR; TCRdb's table is partial and in-frame only. Of some 150,000 clones listed, roughly 87% are singletons. This CDR3 comprises 12 residues. Germline CDR1 and CDR2: SGHAT and FQNNGV. V was cut by 4 bases and J by 4 bases, with 5 bases left in between. The starting material was peripheral blood, obtained 28 days after the second AZD1222 dose. The gene calls are TRBV11-2 and TRBJ1-3; D remains ambiguous. The origin of this receptor is an adult who received the AZD1222 COVID-19 vaccine. CDR3 in DNA: TGTGCCAGCAGCTCCTTAGGAAACACCATATATTTT. This gives the protein CASSSLGNTIYF.